This note documents a single TCR beta chain sequence. The sample originates from a study of blood T cell repertoires in COVID-19. Deletions cut 3 bases from V and 2 bases from J, with 10 bases between. Germline V gene sequence: CDR1 KGHSH, CDR2 LQKENI. This CDR3 contains 14 residues. Seattle cases were enrolled at active infection and followed longitudinally. Profiled with immunoSEQ multiplex PCR; TCRdb holds only in-frame clones, not every one. The top ten hold approximately 2.6% of the sample, which has about 260,000 clones, 75% to 95% seen once. This clonotype was sampled from a person aged 18 to 29 with COVID-19, enrolled during active disease. The chain links TRBV18 to TRBJ1-2; D gene uncertain. The sequenced material came from peripheral blood. CDR3 protein: CASSPPGLNYGYTF. Written as DNA, the CDR3 is TGTGCCAGCTCACCCCCAGGCCTGAACTATGGCTACACCTTC.